This section outlines one T cell receptor beta chain sequence together with its context. The sample originates from a study of blood T cell repertoires in COVID-19. Study as a whole: COVID-19 samples from acute and convalescent phases originated in the United States, Italy and Spain. The cDNA or gDNA used as material had been derived from T cells, B-cell-depleted T cells, or PBMCs.

This CDR3 is built from 16 residues. Trimming took 0 bases from V and 3 from J; bases not matched to a gene: 5. CDR1 is SGHTS and CDR2 is YDEGEE in the germline V gene. Measured with immunoSEQ multiplex PCR; TCRdb has only the in-frame clones, and not every one. The repertoire holds over 350,000 clones, with just over 85% as singletons. The specimen was peripheral blood. The TCR sequence derives from a woman aged 25 to 39 with active or convalescent COVID-19. V usage is TRBV5-8 and J usage is TRBJ2-7, with 11 positions matching TRBD2. CDR3 region: CASSLAGTSGFYEQYF. CDR3 DNA: TGTGCCAGCAGCTTGGCTGGGACTAGCGGCTTCTACGAGCAGTACTTC.